The rows below give T cell receptor beta chains drawn from one sample of a study of shared clonotypes between healthy human individuals. Repertoires were generated with immunoSEQ multiplex PCR, while TCRdb's copy carries only in-frame clones and drops some. The sample shows a few million clones, 90% to 95% of them seen only once. Sequenced material: naive CD4+ T cells sorted from blood. Source of these receptors: a young man in good health. The CDR3 runs from the conserved cysteine through the conserved F or W. Fields, in order: V gene, CDR3 length, J gene, clone size, D gene, CDR3 DNA, CDR3 protein. D genes are given only for firm matches. Size is omitted from some rows. Given values are once, few, many or a class for expanded clones.

TRBV7-6,15,TRBJ1-6,few,TRBD1,TGTGCCAGCAGCTCCGGGACAGGATCAGGCTCACCCCTCCACTTT,CASSSGTGSGSPLHF
TRBV5-6,12,TRBJ1-1,.,.,TGTGCCAGCAGCTTGAGGCAGACTGAAGCTTTCTTT,CASSLRQTEAFF
TRBV5-5,16,TRBJ1-1,.,TRBD1,TGTGCCAGCAGTACGGGACAGGGGGTTCTAAACACTGAAGCTTTCTTT,CASSTGQGVLNTEAFF
TRBV10-3,12,TRBJ1-6,.,.,TGTGCCATCAACAGTGTTGATTCACCCCTCCACTTT,CAINSVDSPLHF
TRBV19,13,TRBJ1-2,.,.,TGTGCCAGTAGTACAGGACAGACCTATGGCTACACCTTC,CASSTGQTYGYTF
TRBV28,15,TRBJ1-1,.,.,TGTGCCAGCAGCTTGCCCGGACACACGAACACTGAAGCTTTCTTT,CASSLPGHTNTEAFF
TRBV5-4,15,TRBJ2-1,once,.,TGTGCCAGCAGCTCCGGGACCAACTCCTACAATGAGCAGTTCTTC,CASSSGTNSYNEQFF
TRBV5-4,15,TRBJ2-7,.,TRBD1,TGTGCCAGCAGCCGCGGACAGGGAAAATACTACGAGCAGTACTTC,CASSRGQGKYYEQYF
TRBV7-2,11,TRBJ2-7,once,.,TGTGCCAGCAGCTTATCGGGCCAGCAGTACTTC,CASSLSGQQYF
TRBV6-5,11,TRBJ2-7,.,.,TGTGCCAGCAGCCAGGGCGACGAGCAGTACTTC,CASSQGDEQYF
TRBV25-1,13,TRBJ2-5,.,.,TGTGCCAGCAGTACCCGACAGAAAGAGACCCAGTACTTC,CASSTRQKETQYF
TRBV7-9,16,TRBJ1-6,.,TRBD1,TGTGCCAGCAGCTTAGATGGACAGGGTCGAAATTCACCCCTCCACTTT,CASSLDGQGRNSPLHF
TRBV11-2,12,TRBJ2-5,.,.,TGTGCCAGCAGCTTAGGCGCGAATGAGCAGTACTTC,CASSLGANEQYF
TRBV4-1,16,TRBJ1-2,.,TRBD1,TGCGCCAGCAGCCAAGATTGGGGGACAGGGGCCTATGGCTACACCTTC,CASSQDWGTGAYGYTF
TRBV4-2,16,TRBJ1-2,.,TRBD1,TGTGCCAGCAGCCGTACCGGGACAGAGAAAATCTATGGCTACACCTTC,CASSRTGTEKIYGYTF
TRBV4-1,16,TRBJ2-3,.,TRBD2,TGCGCCAGCAGCCAATTTGGCGGGGGGGGGTCAGATACGCAGTATTTT,CASSQFGGGGSDTQYF
TRBV30,13,TRBJ1-6,.,.,TGTGCCTTCGCAGGGGAGTATAATTCACCCCTCCACTTT,CAFAGEYNSPLHF
TRBV2,16,TRBJ2-7,.,TRBD1,TGTGCCAGCAGTCCGCCTTTGGGACAGGGCTCCTACGAGCAGTACTTC,CASSPPLGQGSYEQYF
TRBV10-3,13,TRBJ2-3,.,.,TGTGCCATCACGGGGAAGGGCACAGATACGCAGTATTTT,CAITGKGTDTQYF
TRBV27,13,TRBJ2-7,.,.,TGTGCCAGCAGGGGGACCGGGGCCTACGAGCAGTACTTC,CASRGTGAYEQYF
TRBV9,13,TRBJ2-3,once,TRBD2,TGTGCCACCGCGGGGGGGCCTGTAGATACGCAGTATTTT,CATAGGPVDTQYF
TRBV19,14,TRBJ2-6,.,.,TGTGCCACTCAGAGTTCGGATGGGGCCAACGTCCTGACTTTC,CATQSSDGANVLTF
TRBV5-1,16,TRBJ2-1,.,TRBD1,TGCGCCAGCAGCTTGCTAGGGGGCGGGTCCTACAATGAGCAGTTCTTC,CASSLLGGGSYNEQFF
TRBV6-1,14,TRBJ2-7,.,.,TGTGCCAGCAGCTACACTGGGAGCTCCTACGAGCAGTACTTC,CASSYTGSSYEQYF
TRBV5-4,15,TRBJ2-3,.,.,TGTGCCAGCAGAACCTCAGAGCGGTCCACAGATACGCAGTATTTT,CASRTSERSTDTQYF
TRBV6-1,15,TRBJ2-7,.,.,TGTGCCGCCCGGCGTTCGGGGGGCTCCGCCTACGAGCAGTACTTC,CAARRSGGSAYEQYF
TRBV19,13,TRBJ1-5,.,.,TGTGCCAGTAGTATAAATGGGAATCAGCCCCAGCATTTT,CASSINGNQPQHF
TRBV7-9,11,TRBJ1-4,few,.,TGTGCCAGCAGCCAGTCTGAAAAACTGTTTTTT,CASSQSEKLFF
TRBV4-1,15,TRBJ2-7,.,.,TGCGCCAGCAGCCAAGCTAGCTCGGCGGCCTACGAGCAGTACTTC,CASSQASSAAYEQYF
TRBV5-1,14,TRBJ2-1,.,.,TGCGCCAGCAGCTTGGGGTGGCAAGTCACTGAGCAGTTCTTC,CASSLGWQVTEQFF
TRBV7-3,14,TRBJ2-7,.,.,TGTGCCAGCAGTTTGGCGGGCTCCTCCTACGAGCAGTACTTC,CASSLAGSSYEQYF
TRBV10-3,17,TRBJ1-3,.,TRBD1,TGTGCCATCAGTGGGACCACAGGGGGGAGCTCTGGAAACACCATATATTTT,CAISGTTGGSSGNTIYF
TRBV2,17,TRBJ2-3,.,TRBD2,TGTGCCAGCAATCCGGGACTAGCGGGAGAAACCACAGATACGCAGTATTTT,CASNPGLAGETTDTQYF
TRBV2,15,TRBJ1-5,.,TRBD1,TGTGCCAGCAGGACAGGGACAGGGACCAATCAGCCCCAGCATTTT,CASRTGTGTNQPQHF
TRBV6-5,13,TRBJ2-7,.,TRBD2,TGTGCCAGCAGCCTGACTAGCGGGAGCGAGCAGTACTTC,CASSLTSGSEQYF
TRBV9,13,TRBJ1-2,.,.,TGTGCCAGCAGCGTGGAGGGAATCTATGGCTACACCTTC,CASSVEGIYGYTF
TRBV6-1,13,TRBJ2-1,.,.,TGTGCCAGCAGTCCTATGGTTCGCAATGAGCAGTTCTTC,CASSPMVRNEQFF
TRBV10-3,15,TRBJ2-5,.,TRBD2,TGTGCCATCAGTGATTCAGCGGGATCAGTAGAGACCCAGTACTTC,CAISDSAGSVETQYF
TRBV18,16,TRBJ2-7,.,.,TGTGCCAGCTCACCACCTAACCACAGGGAAGGCCACGAGCAGTACTTC,CASSPPNHREGHEQYF
TRBV6-1,18,TRBJ2-7,.,.,TGTGCCAGCAGTGAAGCGGATAGATACCGACACCGCATTGGCGAGCAGTACTTC,CASSEADRYRHRIGEQYF
TRBV11-3,12,TRBJ2-1,.,.,TGTGCCAGCAGCTACAGCGGGAATGAGCAGTTCTTC,CASSYSGNEQFF
TRBV7-9,18,TRBJ2-1,once,TRBD2,TGTGCCAGCAGCCAGACTAGCGGGAGGGCCTTAGGTGGAGTTGAGCAGTTCTTC,CASSQTSGRALGGVEQFF